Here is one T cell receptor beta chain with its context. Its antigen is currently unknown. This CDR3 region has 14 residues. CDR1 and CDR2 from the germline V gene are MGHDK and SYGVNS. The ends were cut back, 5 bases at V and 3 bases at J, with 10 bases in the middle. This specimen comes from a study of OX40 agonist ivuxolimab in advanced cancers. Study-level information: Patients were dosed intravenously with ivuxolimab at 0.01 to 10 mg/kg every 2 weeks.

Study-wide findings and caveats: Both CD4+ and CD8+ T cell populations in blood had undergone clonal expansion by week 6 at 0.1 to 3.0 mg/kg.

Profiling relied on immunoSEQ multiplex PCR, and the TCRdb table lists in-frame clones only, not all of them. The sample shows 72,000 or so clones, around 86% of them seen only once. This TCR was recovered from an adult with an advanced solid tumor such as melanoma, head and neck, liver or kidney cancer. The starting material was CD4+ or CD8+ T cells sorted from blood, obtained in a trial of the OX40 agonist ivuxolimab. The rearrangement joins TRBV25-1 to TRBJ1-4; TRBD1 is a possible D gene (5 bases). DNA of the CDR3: TGTGCCAGCAGTTCGACAGCCTCTAATGAAAAACTGTTTTTT. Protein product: CASSSTASNEKLFF.